This T cell receptor (beta chain) comes out of a study of PD-1 blockade in classical Hodgkin lymphoma. Whole-study findings and limits: Relapsed/refractory patients reportedly had lower baseline diversity than newly diagnosed patients.

Indicated time point: cycle 4 day 1 (C4D1), after less than 7 weeks of nivolumab. All patients relapsed after autologous stem cell transplantation, and brentuximab vedotin exposure varied. The protocol was immunoSEQ multiplex PCR, while the TCRdb copy is restricted to in-frame clones and leaves out a portion. The sample has about 33,000 clones, 65% to 80% seen once. The V and J ends lost 6 bases and 6 bases, in that order; junction bases with no gene match: 8. Germline-derived CDR1 and CDR2 are WNHNN and SYGVQD (reference sequence). The length of the CDR3 is 13 residues. Only a few counts were recorded for this clone. The antigen remains unidentified.

The receptor comes from a human donor with classical Hodgkin lymphoma. Source: peripheral blood mononuclear cells (PBMCs), taken before the fourth cycle of nivolumab. The V gene is TRBV10-1, the J gene TRBJ2-7; 7 bases agree with TRBD2. The CDR3 loop reads CASSPGLVGEQYF. The CDR3 DNA reads as TGCGCCAGCAGCCCCGGACTAGTAGGCGAGCAGTACTTC.